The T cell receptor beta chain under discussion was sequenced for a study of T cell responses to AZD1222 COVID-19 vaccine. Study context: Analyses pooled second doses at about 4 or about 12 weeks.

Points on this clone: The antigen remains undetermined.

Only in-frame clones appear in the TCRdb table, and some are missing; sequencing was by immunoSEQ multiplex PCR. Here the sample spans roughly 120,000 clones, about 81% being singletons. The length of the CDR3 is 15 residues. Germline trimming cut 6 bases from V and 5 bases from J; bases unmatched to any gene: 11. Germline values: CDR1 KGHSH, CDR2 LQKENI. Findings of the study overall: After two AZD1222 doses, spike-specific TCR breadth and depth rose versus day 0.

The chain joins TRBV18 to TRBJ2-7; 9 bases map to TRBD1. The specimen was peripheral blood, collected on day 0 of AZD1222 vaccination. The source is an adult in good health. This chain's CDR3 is CASSPGQGSWDEQYF. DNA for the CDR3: TGTGCCAGCTCTCCGGGACAGGGCTCATGGGACGAGCAGTACTTC.